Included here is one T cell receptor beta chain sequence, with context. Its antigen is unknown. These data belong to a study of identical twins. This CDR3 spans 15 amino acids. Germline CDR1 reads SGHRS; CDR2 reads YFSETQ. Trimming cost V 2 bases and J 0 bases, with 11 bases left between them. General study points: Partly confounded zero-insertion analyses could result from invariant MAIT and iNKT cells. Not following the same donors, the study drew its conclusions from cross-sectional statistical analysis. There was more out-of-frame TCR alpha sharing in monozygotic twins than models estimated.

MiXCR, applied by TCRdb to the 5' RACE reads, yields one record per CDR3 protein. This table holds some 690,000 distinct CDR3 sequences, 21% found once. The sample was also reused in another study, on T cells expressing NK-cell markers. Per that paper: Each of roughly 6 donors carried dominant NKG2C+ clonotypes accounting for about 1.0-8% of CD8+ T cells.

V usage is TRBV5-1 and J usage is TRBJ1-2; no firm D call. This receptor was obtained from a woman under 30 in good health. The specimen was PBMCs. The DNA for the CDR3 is TGCGCCAGCAGCTTTGGACGGTCAGCTAACTATGGCTACACCTTC. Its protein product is CASSFGRSANYGYTF.